Listed below are T cell receptor beta chains from one sample, sequenced in a study of T cell responses to AZD1222 COVID-19 vaccine. Sequencing was performed with immunoSEQ multiplex PCR; in TCRdb, only in-frame clones are kept and a portion is missing. Of just over 90,000 clones in the sample, approximately 92% were seen once. Sequenced material: peripheral blood, taken 28 days after the second AZD1222 dose. The receptor source for this set is an adult who received the AZD1222 COVID-19 vaccine. Both conserved end residues are part of each CDR3. Each record gives: V gene, J gene, CDR3 protein.

V: TRBV3-1/TRBV3-2
J: TRBJ1-5
CDR3: CASSQDSGSNQPQHF

V: TRBV7-9
J: TRBJ1-6
CDR3: CASSSGQGSSYNSPLHF

V: TRBV7-2
J: TRBJ1-1
CDR3: CASSLDSLRLNTEAFF

V: TRBV6-2/TRBV6-3
J: TRBJ1-5
CDR3: CASSYTVEGNQPQHF

V: TRBV7-9
J: TRBJ2-2
CDR3: CASSSNKNTGELFF

V: TRBV2
J: TRBJ2-2
CDR3: CASSGQGAANTGELFF

V: TRBV30
J: TRBJ2-2
CDR3: CAWSTSGRPGELFF

V: TRBV6-5
J: TRBJ1-3
CDR3: CASSYSGASGNTIYF

V: TRBV3-1/TRBV3-2
J: TRBJ1-6
CDR3: CASSQVPQGYNSPLHF

V: TRBV15
J: TRBJ1-1
CDR3: CATSRDAVTADLLNTEAFF

V: TRBV6-5
J: TRBJ1-2
CDR3: CASSLAQGGYGYTF

V: TRBV19
J: TRBJ2-3
CDR3: CASSRGLATDTQYF

V: TRBV18
J: TRBJ2-2
CDR3: CASSPIYAGQGLSGELFF

V: TRBV19
J: TRBJ1-5
CDR3: CASSARDYNQPQHF

V: TRBV5-6
J: TRBJ2-1
CDR3: CASSPQVGYYNEQFF

V: TRBV11-2
J: TRBJ2-1
CDR3: CASSSASGGYNEQFF

V: TRBV19
J: TRBJ1-6
CDR3: CASKEGRNSPLHF

V: TRBV6-5
J: TRBJ1-4
CDR3: CASSYSNLNEKLFF

V: TRBV18
J: TRBJ2-7
CDR3: CASSPGGQDSYEQYF

V: TRBV11-1
J: TRBJ2-3
CDR3: CASSFVAGSTDTQYF

V: TRBV18
J: TRBJ2-7
CDR3: CASSPLMSGRAYEQYF

V: TRBV10-2
J: TRBJ2-7
CDR3: CASSAPLGTYEQYF

V: TRBV19
J: TRBJ2-1
CDR3: CASSTYRDPGYNEQFF

V: TRBV19
J: TRBJ1-3
CDR3: CASSGDSQGPTIYF

V: TRBV3-1/TRBV3-2
J: TRBJ2-1
CDR3: CASSPFVKERGHYYNEQFF

V: TRBV27
J: TRBJ2-6
CDR3: CASSTRQSSGANVLTF

V: TRBV11-3
J: TRBJ2-2
CDR3: CASSLGVPGELFF

V: TRBV4-1
J: TRBJ1-3
CDR3: CASSLQPDSGNTIYF

V: TRBV6-5
J: TRBJ2-3
CDR3: CASSSRLSTDTQYF

V: TRBV19
J: TRBJ2-1
CDR3: CASSIITNNEQFF

V: TRBV30
J: TRBJ1-2
CDR3: CAWRGSRGYTF

V: TRBV3-1/TRBV3-2
J: TRBJ1-5
CDR3: CASSQDFGNGNQPQHF

V: TRBV6-2/TRBV6-3
J: TRBJ2-3
CDR3: CASSNAWLAGETTDTQYF

V: TRBV4-3
J: TRBJ2-6
CDR3: CASSPRNTGANVLTF

V: TRBV19
J: TRBJ2-1
CDR3: CASSIRLAGGKGNEQFF